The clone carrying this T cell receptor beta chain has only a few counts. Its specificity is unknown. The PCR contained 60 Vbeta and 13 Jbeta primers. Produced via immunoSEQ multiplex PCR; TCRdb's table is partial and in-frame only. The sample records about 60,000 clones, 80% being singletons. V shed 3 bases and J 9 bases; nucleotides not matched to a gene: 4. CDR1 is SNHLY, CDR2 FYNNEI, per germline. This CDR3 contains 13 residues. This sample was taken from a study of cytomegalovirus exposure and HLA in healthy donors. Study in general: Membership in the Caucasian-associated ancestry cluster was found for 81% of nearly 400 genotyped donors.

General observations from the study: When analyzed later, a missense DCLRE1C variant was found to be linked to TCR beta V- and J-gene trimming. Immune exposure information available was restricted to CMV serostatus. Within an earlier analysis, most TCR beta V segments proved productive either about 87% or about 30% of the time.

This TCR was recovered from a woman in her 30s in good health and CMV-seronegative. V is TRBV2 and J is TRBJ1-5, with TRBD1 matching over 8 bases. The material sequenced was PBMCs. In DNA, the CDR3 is TGTGCCAGCAGTGACAGGGGGCTCCGGCCCCAGCATTTT. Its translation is CASSDRGLRPQHF.